The present T cell receptor (beta chain) was sequenced within a study of blood T cells in healthy people across ages (dated by TCRdb to about 2015). With regard to the full study: Template switching captured roughly one uniquely barcoded TCR beta cDNA molecule per two T cells in model experiments. Age-related changes in TCR beta repertoire diversity were measured in the study by deep sequencing normalized with unique cDNA molecular identifiers. The donors were split into four age groups: young (average around 15 years), middle-aged (roughly 40), aged (roughly 68) and long-lived (roughly 88). To avoid experimental bias, donors of different ages were distributed randomly across sequencing lanes. Two additional independent replicas of 1 million unique cDNA reads from the same blood draw were analyzed for two donors (one aged 18 to 30 and one aged 80 or older).

As for this clonotype: Its cognate antigen has yet to be identified. No much larger clone is present one base from it, and per-base qualities are unavailable.

V is pared back by 4 bases and J by 1 base, with 4 bases lying between the germline termini. Reading from cysteine to phenylalanine, the CDR3 counts 12 amino acids. Of the read, only the CDR3 DNA is kept; its 36 bases are in frame from base 1. CDR1 and CDR2 were assigned from the germline V gene as ENHRY and SYGVKD. The library was generated by 5' RACE. The sequencing machine was an Illumina HiSeq 2500. A second 7 to 11 cycle PCR used a sample-barcoded 5' primer and a J-beta primer mix. Each TCR beta cDNA molecule received a unique molecular identifier from a template-switch 5' adaptor carrying 12 random nucleotides. At least 2.5 million CDR3-containing paired-end reads were obtained from each sample. First-strand cDNA was synthesized from all RNA with the Mint cDNA synthesis kit, primed by a TRBC-specific oligonucleotide. All cDNA was treated with uracil-DNA glycosylase and then went through a first 18-cycle PCR with the universal primers M1SS and BC2_uni_R. In the authors' own workflow: Each sample was normalized by randomly selecting 1 million high-quality reads, each carrying a distinct molecular identifier. Reads sharing molecular identifiers were discarded rather than binned into consensus sequences. CDR3 identification, clonotype clustering and error correction used MiTCR with a Q25 quality threshold and the strictest error-elimination algorithm. A nonparametric unseen species model with Euler transformation was used to estimate lower-bound total TCR beta diversity. In-frame beta chains were kept once TCRdb had trimmed the public reads at Q25 with fastp and called clones with MiXCR. When rows share a CDR3 protein, they turn into one entry using the most common DNA and genes. The V and J calls follow TCRdb's processing rather than the paper's. The sample contains about 1.4 million distinct CDR3 sequences, 59% of them found a single time. The ten most abundant clones make up approximately 7% of the sample.

Paper-wide results and their limitations: Compared with the aged group, more naive CD4+ T cells, fewer expanded clones and increased TCR diversity were shown by the long-lived group, suggesting age selection. As age increased, observed TCR beta diversity per million T cells dropped in a roughly linear way, and a significant reduction was already evident by age about 40. Estimates of total diversity based on one million sequenced T cells were regarded as lower bounds and as underestimates. The percentage of naive T cells measured by flow cytometry correlated strongly with observed TCR beta diversity. Bulk unsorted PBMC profiling prevented conclusive comparison of naive and antigen-experienced compartments. Donor CMV infection status was unknown, potentially confounding age-related changes in expanded clonotypes.

The donors were 40 or so Caucasian individuals from Russia, aged about 6 to 100 years, who were systemically healthy. Around 9.8 milliliters of peripheral blood were collected from each donor into EDTA-treated Vacutainer tubes. Ficoll-Paque density-gradient centrifugation was used to isolate PBMCs, with at least 6.5 million obtained per sample. Trizol reagent was used to extract total RNA from the PBMCs, yielding at least 6 micrograms per sample. The percentages of naive CD45RAhigh/CD27high T cells were determined by flow cytometry on a PBMC aliquot from every donor. The sequence joins TRBV10-3 to TRBJ1-1, with an unclear D gene assignment. This receptor was obtained from a man aged 18 to 30 in good health. Sequencing was done on a sample of blood. DNA sequence: TGTGCCATCAGTGGCGAGAACACTGAAGCTTTCTTT. Translated, this is CAISGENTEAFF.